The 25 T cell receptor beta chains below come from one sample, sequenced in a study of T cell repertoires in cytomegalovirus infection (dated by TCRdb to about 2019). Sequencing took place on an Illumina HiSeq 1500. TCRdb took the public reads, trimmed them with fastp at Q25, ran MiXCR for clone calling and kept in-frame beta chains. Rows merge per CDR3 protein into single entries with the most common DNA and genes. The sample includes 490,000 or so distinct CDR3 sequences, with approximately 11% observed a single time. Of the sample, 10% falls within the top ten clones. The sample was PBMCs. Every receptor here comes from a human donor in good health (CMV status not recorded). Some clones in this sample may be carry-over from other donors' samples.

In this sample, this clonotype turned up many times. This chain joins TRBV7-8 and TRBJ1-6; D possibly corresponds to TRBD1 (6 bases). This CDR3 has 16 amino acids. The germline V and J ends were trimmed by 5 bases and 10 bases, with 21 bases remaining between them. The germline gives CDR1 SGHVS, CDR2 FQNEAQ. The CDR3 nucleotides read TGTGCCAGCAGCCTACCCCGCCGGGGGGGCGAGTCACCCCTCCACTTT. It translates to CASSLPRRGGESPLHF.

The V and J genes are TRBV30 and TRBJ1-2; D remains ambiguous. Trimming left V 0 bases short and J 7 bases short, with 9 bases between. The CDR3 length is 12 residues. CDR1 is GTSNPN, CDR2 SVGIG, per germline (reference sequence). The CDR3 DNA reads TGTGCCTGGAGTGTGCTGCTGGGTGGCTACACCTTC. It translates to CAWSVLLGGYTF. Using reference TRBV30 and TRBJ1-2 for the parts outside the CDR3, the full variable domain is SQTIHQWPATLVQPVGSPLSLECTVEGTSNPNLYWYRQAAGRGLQLLFYSVGIGQISSEVPQNLSASRPQDRQFILSSKKLLLSDSGFYLCAWSVLLGGYTFGSGTRLTVV.

The chain links TRBV11-2 to TRBJ2-7, with 7 positions matching TRBD2. V gave up 11 bases and J gave up 3 bases; unmatched junction bases: 7. Per the germline V gene, CDR1 is SGHAT and CDR2 is FQNNGV. This CDR3 has 12 residues. CDR3 region: CARSGVGYEQYF. The CDR3 bases are TGTGCCCGAAGCGGGGTAGGCTACGAGCAGTACTTC.

This clonotype has a handful of counts. The chain carries TRBV18 and TRBJ1-5, with unresolved D. Between the trimmed V and J ends, which lost 2 bases and 4 bases, there was a span of 9 bases. The germline gives CDR1 KGHSH, CDR2 LQKENI. There are 14 residues in the CDR3. This CDR3 reads CASSPNTGNQPQHF. The CDR3 DNA is TGTGCCAGCTCACCAAATACGGGGAATCAGCCCCAGCATTTT.

This clonotype turned up a few times. The chain links TRBV20-1 to TRBJ2-7; D unresolved. The CDR3 covers 11 residues. Per the germline V gene, CDR1 is DFQATT and CDR2 is SNEGSKA (reference sequence). V dropped 0 bases and J dropped 3 bases, with 3 bases sitting between them. In DNA, the CDR3 is TGCAGTGCTAGAGATCTCTACGAGCAGTACTTC. Translation gives CSARDLYEQYF.

This clonotype occurred many times. This chain links TRBV27 with TRBJ2-7; 9 bases fit TRBD1. The CDR3 totals 14 residues. Germline CDR1 is MNHEY and CDR2 is SMNVEV (reference sequence). The J segment lost 2 bases and the V segment lost 6 bases, leaving 5 bases of the junction unmatched. The chain's CDR3 is CASSPRTGAYEQYF. The CDR3 DNA reads TGTGCCAGCAGCCCGCGGACAGGGGCCTACGAGCAGTACTTC.

This rearrangement joins TRBV18 to TRBJ1-4; tentative D call: TRBD1 (5 bases). Per germline, CDR1 KGHSH and CDR2 LQKENI. The CDR3 totals 13 residues. V was shortened by 3 bases and J by 13 bases, with 15 bases between the two germline ends. CDR3 amino acids: CASSPLIGGRLFF. CDR3 DNA: TGTGCCAGCTCACCCCTGATCGGGGGTCGACTGTTTTTT.

This clonotype appeared a few times. The V gene is TRBV5-5, the J gene TRBJ2-1; 7 bases line up with TRBD1. CDR3 size: 16 residues. V lost 1 base to trimming and J lost 0 bases; unmatched junction nucleotides: 4. The germline gives CDR1 SGHKS, CDR2 YYEKEE (reference sequence). As DNA, the CDR3 is TGTGCCAGCAGCTTGAGCTGGGACAGCTCCTACAATGAGCAGTTCTTC. Translated: CASSLSWDSSYNEQFF.

This clonotype was observed many times. The chain combines TRBV6-6 with TRBJ1-1, with 12 nucleotides matching TRBD1. V trimming: 4 bases; J trimming: 5 bases; junction bases outside the gene matches: 11. There are 17 residues in the CDR3. Germline V gives CDR1 MNHNY, CDR2 SVGAGI (reference sequence). CDR3 sequence (DNA): TGTGCCAGCAGTTCCCCTCCGGGACAGGGGGCAAGGACTGAAGCTTTCTTT. Translation gives CASSSPPGQGARTEAFF.

This clonotype appeared a few times. V and J are TRBV6-1 and TRBJ2-1; a possible D gene is TRBD1 (5 bases). V shed 7 bases and J shed 4 bases, with 11 bases lying between them. Germline loops: CDR1 MNHNS, CDR2 SASEGT. This CDR3 has 13 residues. CDR3 bases: TGTGCCAGCAATCTTCAGGGTTACAATGAGCAGTTCTTC. Protein: CASNLQGYNEQFF.

This chain uses TRBV3-1 with TRBJ2-1; TRBD2 agrees at 12 bases. In germline, CDR1 is LGHDT, CDR2 YNNKEL (reference sequence). V gave up 0 bases and J gave up 8 bases; unmatched junction bases: 11. This CDR3 has 18 residues. The CDR3 coding sequence is TGTGCCAGCAGCCAAGATAGAACTAGCGGGGGGTTAGTCCATGAGCAGTTCTTC. Translating it yields CASSQDRTSGGLVHEQFF.

The table lists this clonotype with many counts. A read error may account for a junction end that differs from germline. This sequence joins TRBV7-9 and TRBJ2-1; 8 nucleotides match TRBD2. The CDR3 runs 14 residues. Germline V CDR1 and CDR2: SEHNR, FQNEAQ (reference sequence). This chain's CDR3 is CASSIASGLNEQFF. CDR3 nucleotides: TGTGCCAGCAGCATAGCTAGCGGGCTAAATGAGCAGTTCTTC. Looking up the rest from reference TRBV7-9 and TRBJ2-1 gives the full variable domain: DTGVSQNPRHKITKRGQNVTFRCDPISEHNRLYWYRQTLGQGPEFLTYFQNEAQLEKSRLLSDRFSAERPKGSFSTLEIQRTEQGDSAMYLCASSIASGLNEQFFGPGTRLTVL.

This clonotype appeared many times. The rearrangement uses TRBV27 and TRBJ2-3, with unresolved D. Germline assignment: CDR1 MNHEY and CDR2 SMNVEV (reference sequence). The length of the CDR3 is 14 residues. V shed 2 bases and J shed 2 bases, with 8 bases lying between them. CDR3 coding DNA: TGTGCCAGCAGTTTAAAGCAGTTCACAGATACGCAGTATTTT. Amino acid sequence: CASSLKQFTDTQYF.

As DNA, the CDR3 is TGTGCCAGCAGCGGGACAGGGTCATCTGGTGGTTCACTTGAGCAGTTCTTC. It specifies CASSGTGSSGGSLEQFF. The V and J genes are TRBV12-3 or TRBV12-4 and TRBJ2-1, with 9 bases fitting TRBD1. The V segment lost 6 bases and the J segment 9 bases; nucleotides outside the gene matches: 18. The CDR3 covers 17 residues.

The V call is TRBV5-1, the J call TRBJ1-2; D may be TRBD1 (5 bases). The CDR3 runs 13 residues. Germline CDR1 reads SGHRS; CDR2 reads YFSETQ. V was clipped by 2 bases and J by 8 bases, with 13 bases between them. This chain's CDR3 is CASSFQTVEGYTF. For the CDR3, the DNA is TGCGCCAGCAGCTTCCAGACAGTGGAAGGCTACACCTTC. Looking up the rest from reference TRBV5-1 and TRBJ1-2 gives the full variable domain: KAGVTQTPRYLIKTRGQQVTLSCSPISGHRSVSWYQQTPGQGLQFLFEYFSETQRNKGNFPGRFSGRQFSNSRSEMNVSTLELGDSALYLCASSFQTVEGYTFGSGTRLTVV.

This clonotype was observed many times. V and J are TRBV12-3 or TRBV12-4 and TRBJ1-1, with 7 bases fitting TRBD1. This CDR3 is built from 13 residues. J gave up 4 bases and V 5 bases, and 4 bases lay outside the gene matches. This chain's CDR3 is CASSNRGGTEAFF. The CDR3 nucleotides are TGTGCCAGCAGTAACAGGGGAGGCACTGAAGCTTTCTTT.

The CDR3 bases are TGTGCCAGCAGTTCGCCGCGACAGGTGACCACTGAAGCTTTCTTT. Its translation is CASSSPRQVTTEAFF. V gene TRBV28 combines with J gene TRBJ1-1, with D possibly TRBD1 on 6 matching bases. The CDR3 consists of 15 residues. Germline values: CDR1 MDHEN, CDR2 SYDVKM. V lost 4 bases and J 4 bases, leaving 16 bases between the germline ends.

This clonotype has ten or more counts. The J gene is TRBJ2-3, the V gene TRBV7-3; TRBD2 matches 7 bases. The germline gives CDR1 SGHTA, CDR2 FQGTGA. The CDR3 runs 14 residues. V gave up 5 bases and J gave up 2 bases; unmatched junction bases: 4. CDR3 region: CASSPAGNTDTQYF. CDR3 coding DNA: TGTGCCAGCAGCCCAGCGGGGAACACAGATACGCAGTATTTT.

Comment on this clonotype: At one of its ends the junction is not consistent with the germline gene, which may arise from a read error. The rearrangement uses TRBV5-1 and TRBJ2-1, with D possibly matching TRBD2 (5 bases). Germline-derived CDR1 and CDR2 are SGHRS and YFSETQ. The CDR3 has 16 amino acids. The chain's CDR3 is CASSLASGPSHNEQFF. CDR3 coding DNA: TGCGCCAGCAGCTTGGCGAGCGGACCCTCCCACAATGAGCAGTTCTTC.

This clonotype was picked up many times. The V call is TRBV11-3, the J call TRBJ1-1; 7 bases match TRBD1. Trimming removed 5 bases from V and 3 bases from J; junction bases left unmatched: 3. Looked up from germline, CDR1 is SGHNT and CDR2 is YENEEA. The CDR3 is 13 residues long. In nucleotides, the CDR3 is TGTGCCAGCAGCGCCACAGGGGACACTGAAGCTTTCTTT. Residues: CASSATGDTEAFF.

This clonotype was recorded at least ten times. The V gene is TRBV12-3 or TRBV12-4, the J gene TRBJ2-1, with 8 bases identical to TRBD2. This CDR3 is 13 amino acids long. V was clipped by 5 bases and J by 10 bases; unmatched bases: 7. CDR3 protein: CASSRGTRGEQFF. The DNA for the CDR3 is TGTGCCAGCAGTCGCGGGACTAGGGGCGAGCAGTTCTTC.

A word on this clonotype: It may be a read error: a sequence one base away is much more abundant. The chain joins TRBV7-2 to TRBJ1-2; possibly TRBD1 for D (5 bases). The CDR3 length is 14 residues. CDR1 and CDR2 (germline): SGHTA, FQGNSA. Trimming shortened V by 5 bases and J by 5 bases, and 15 bases separated the two germline ends. CDR3 sequence (DNA): TGTGCCAGCAGCGATGGGGGTTATGGATATGGCTACACCTTC. Translation: CASSDGGYGYGYTF.

Only one count was recorded for this clonotype. The V call is TRBV20-1, the J call TRBJ2-2; TRBD2 might be the D (6 bases). V was trimmed by 3 bases and J by 3 bases, leaving 11 bases between them. The CDR3 has 14 residues. The germline V gene encodes CDR1 DFQATT and CDR2 SNEGSKA (reference sequence). CDR3 sequence: CSASFREDTGELFF. The CDR3, as DNA: TGCAGTGCTAGTTTCAGGGAGGACACCGGGGAGCTGTTTTTT.

This clonotype was detected ten times or more. A junction end diverges from the germline sequence, so it may reflect a read error. The chain couples TRBV5-1 to TRBJ1-1, with D maybe TRBD1 (6 bases). The germline gives CDR1 SGHRS, CDR2 YFSETQ. The CDR3 loop spans 12 amino acids. The CDR3 coding sequence is TGTGCCAGCAGCTTAGAAGGGGGTGAAGCTTTCTTT. Its protein product is CASSLEGGEAFF.

This clonotype showed up just a few times. V gene TRBV30 combines with J gene TRBJ2-1; no clear D. Germline loops: CDR1 GTSNPN, CDR2 SVGIG (reference sequence). The ends were cut back, 0 bases at V and 10 bases at J, with 10 bases in the middle. This CDR3 is 12 amino acids long. CDR3 bases: TGTGCCTGGAGTGTGATTGGTCTGGAGCAGTTCTTC. This sequence encodes CAWSVIGLEQFF.